This T cell receptor beta chain was obtained from a study of preoperative IRX-2 immunotherapy in early breast cancer. The treatment was: preoperative locoregional IRX-2 cytokine immunotherapy. Preoperative locoregional IRX-2 cytokine immunotherapy was tested in the phase Ib source study. The protocol was immunoSEQ multiplex PCR, while the TCRdb copy is restricted to in-frame clones and leaves out a portion. The table includes 15,000 to 25,000 clones, around four fifths detected once. The starting material was lymph node tissue, obtained after IRX-2 immunotherapy. The sequence came from a human donor with breast cancer.

CDR3 residues: CASSAGGVGEKLFF. The CDR3 DNA is TGTGCCAGCAGTGCAGGAGGGGTTGGTGAAAAACTGTTTTTT. The rearrangement uses TRBV6-8 and TRBJ1-4; tentative D call: TRBD1 (5 bases). Germline V gene sequence: CDR1 MNHGY, CDR2 SAAAGT. The CDR3 extends over 14 amino acids. The ends were cut back, 5 bases at V and 7 bases at J, with 14 bases in the middle.